This TCR beta chain came from a study of shared clonotypes between healthy human individuals. This CDR3 comprises 13 residues. Germline loops: CDR1 SGHNT, CDR2 YYREEE (reference sequence). J was trimmed by 3 bases and V by 1 base; bases with no gene match: 0. Authors' data handling: From ImmunoSEQ came sequences covering only the junction and carrying no quality scores, so filtering differed. Method: immunoSEQ multiplex PCR; TCRdb's copy keeps in-frame clones and lacks some. D and trimming were read from the DNA, whereas the V and J calls and clone size are those reported in that table. Of 330,000 or so clones listed, approximately 79% are singletons.

The gene calls are TRBV5-4 and TRBJ2-7; 8 positions match TRBD1. The material sequenced was memory CD4+ T cells sorted from blood. This sample's subset: CD45RA-negative fraction. The origin of this receptor is a man younger than 45 in good health. The CDR3 DNA sequence: TGTGCCAGCAGCTTGACAGGGGGCTACGAGCAGTACTTC. Translating gives CASSLTGGYEQYF.